These T cell receptor beta chains were read from a single sample in a study of blood T cell repertoires in COVID-19. The protocol was immunoSEQ multiplex PCR, while the TCRdb copy is restricted to in-frame clones and leaves out a portion. The sample records 250,000 to 350,000 clones, about nine tenths being singletons. Sequencing was performed on peripheral blood. The receptors shown here come from a woman aged 55-75 years with acute or convalescent COVID-19. The CDR3 runs from the conserved cysteine through the conserved F or W. A D gene is named only where the DNA matches it firmly. Clone size is given for some rows only: seen once, a few or many times, or a class if the clone is expanded.

cdr3_aa cdr3_nt v_call clone_size j_call d_call
CASIYGYTF TGTGCCAGCATATATGGCTACACCTTC TRBV6-4 NA TRBJ1-2 NA
CASSLGAKPYEQYF TGCGCCAGCAGCTTGGGGGCCAAACCCTACGAGCAGTACTTC TRBV5-1 once TRBJ2-7 NA
CASSLDQGNQPQHF TGCGCCAGCAGCTTGGATCAGGGGAATCAGCCCCAGCATTTT TRBV5-1 NA TRBJ1-5 NA
CASSQASGSNSYNEQFF TGTGCCAGCAGCCAAGCTAGCGGGAGTAACTCCTACAATGAGCAGTTCTTC TRBV14 NA TRBJ2-1 TRBD2
CASSQEPGYTGELFF TGTGCCAGCAGCCAAGAGCCGGGTTACACCGGGGAGCTGTTTTTT TRBV4-2 NA TRBJ2-2 NA
CSVAGRSDLNTEAFF TGCAGCGTTGCCGGGAGATCCGATTTGAACACTGAAGCTTTCTTT TRBV29-1 NA TRBJ1-1 NA
CASSQGGSSNNEQFF TGCGCCAGCAGCCAAGGCGGGAGTTCCAACAATGAGCAGTTCTTC TRBV4-3 NA TRBJ2-1 TRBD2
CASSQVWHGQGSGETQYF TGTGCCAGCAGCCAAGTTTGGCATGGACAGGGTAGCGGAGAGACCCAGTACTTC TRBV3-1/TRBV3-2 NA TRBJ2-5 TRBD1
CASSFKPGHYTDTQYF TGTGCCAGCAGCTTCAAACCGGGACACTACACAGATACGCAGTATTTT TRBV7-8 NA TRBJ2-3 NA
CASSSRQGSNSPLHF TGTGCCAGCAGCTCTCGACAGGGTAGTAATTCACCCCTCCACTTT TRBV27 NA TRBJ1-6 TRBD1
CATSDSMNTEAFF TGTGCCACCAGTGATTCCATGAACACTGAAGCTTTCTTT TRBV24-1 few TRBJ1-1 NA
CASSPGDYNEQFF TGTGCCAGCAGCCCGGGAGACTACAATGAGCAGTTCTTC TRBV12-3/TRBV12-4 NA TRBJ2-1 NA
CASSLGQGYTEAFF TGTGCCAGCAGCTTAGGACAGGGGTATACTGAAGCTTTCTTT TRBV11-2 NA TRBJ1-1 TRBD1
CASSLGQKPNYGYTF TGTGCCAGCAGCTTGGGTCAGAAACCTAACTATGGCTACACCTTC TRBV5-6 few TRBJ1-2 NA
CASSDRVDRLKYF TGTGCCAGCAGTGATCGGGTAGACAGGTTAAAGTACTTC TRBV2 few TRBJ2-7 NA
CASSQDLLDRRYNEQFF TGTGCCAGCAGCCAAGATCTTCTGGACAGGCGCTACAATGAGCAGTTCTTC TRBV3-1/TRBV3-2 NA TRBJ2-1 TRBD1
CASSMDSYGYTF TGTGCCAGTAGTATGGACAGCTATGGCTACACCTTC TRBV19 NA TRBJ1-2 NA
CASSLVRQGSHSPLHF TGTGCCAGCAGCTTAGTAAGACAGGGATCCCATTCACCCCTCCACTTT TRBV7-8 NA TRBJ1-6 TRBD1